The clone carrying this T cell receptor beta chain has only one observation. Data came from immunoSEQ multiplex PCR; TCRdb stores just in-frame clones and leaves some out. The table includes 650,000 to 750,000 clones, approximately 75% detected once. These data are taken from a study of shared clonotypes between healthy human individuals. Sequenced material: memory CD4+ T cells sorted from blood. Subset in this sample: CD45RA-negative fraction. The sequence came from a woman in her 30s in good health.

The CDR3 region has the DNA TGTGCCAGCAGTTTAGTCGGACTAGCGGGAGCAGTTTCAGATACGCAGTATTTT. Residues: CASSLVGLAGAVSDTQYF. The chain carries TRBV28 and TRBJ2-3, with 13 bases that match TRBD2. This CDR3 is 18 amino acids long. The germline gives CDR1 MDHEN, CDR2 SYDVKM. The junction had 9 bases not matched to a gene; V was cut back by 2 bases and J by 4 bases.